This T cell receptor (beta chain) was sequenced during a study of blood T cells in healthy people across ages. The CDR3 contains 15 residues. Trimming took 6 bases from V and 2 from J; bases not matched to a gene: 4. As concerns this clonotype: What it binds is not known.

General study results and limits: With age, beta diversity per million T cells declined roughly linearly, significantly by 40. Diversity was higher, and naive CD4+ cells more numerous, in long-lived donors than in aged donors.

Combining a sample-barcoded 5' primer with a J-beta primer mix, a second PCR ran for about 6 to 11 cycles. TCRdb fed the 5' RACE reads into MiXCR, producing one record per CDR3 protein. The data contain fewer than 750,000 distinct CDR3 sequences, 52% of them seen just once; the ten biggest clones take up around an eighth. The donors, healthy Caucasians from Russia, were aged about 6 to 95. Each sample yielded at least 5 micrograms of PBMC total RNA. The chain has TRBV12-3 or TRBV12-4 and TRBJ2-1, with 10 bases that match TRBD2. Source material: blood. The sequence was collected from a woman older than 75 in good health. CDR3 DNA: TGTGCCAGCAGCTATAGCGGGAGGCCCTACAATGAGCAGTTCTTC. Protein: CASSYSGRPYNEQFF.